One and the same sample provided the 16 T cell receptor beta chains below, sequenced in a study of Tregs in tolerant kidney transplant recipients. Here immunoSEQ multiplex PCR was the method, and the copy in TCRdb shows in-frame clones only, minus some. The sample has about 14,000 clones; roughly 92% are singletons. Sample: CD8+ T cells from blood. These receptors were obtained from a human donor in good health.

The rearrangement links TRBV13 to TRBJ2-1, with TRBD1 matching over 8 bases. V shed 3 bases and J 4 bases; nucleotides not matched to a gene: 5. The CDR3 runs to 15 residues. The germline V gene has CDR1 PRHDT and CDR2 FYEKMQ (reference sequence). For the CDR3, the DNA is TGTGCCAGCAGCTTGGACAGGGATCCTTACAATGAGCAGTTCTTC. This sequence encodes CASSLDRDPYNEQFF.

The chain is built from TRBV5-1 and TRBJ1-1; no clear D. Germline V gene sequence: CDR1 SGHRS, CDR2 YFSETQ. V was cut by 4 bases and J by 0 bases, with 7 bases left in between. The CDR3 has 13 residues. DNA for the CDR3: TGCGCCAGCAGCGATCTAATGAACACTGAAGCTTTCTTT. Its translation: CASSDLMNTEAFF.

CDR3 sequence: CASSDVAGVNTDTQYF. The CDR3 DNA is TGCGCCAGCAGTGACGTAGCGGGGGTTAATACAGATACGCAGTATTTT. The chain has TRBV4-1 and TRBJ2-3; 9 bases are shared with TRBD2. V was clipped by 6 bases and J by 3 bases; unmatched bases: 10. The germline gives CDR1 MGHRA, CDR2 YSYEKL. The CDR3 contains 16 residues.

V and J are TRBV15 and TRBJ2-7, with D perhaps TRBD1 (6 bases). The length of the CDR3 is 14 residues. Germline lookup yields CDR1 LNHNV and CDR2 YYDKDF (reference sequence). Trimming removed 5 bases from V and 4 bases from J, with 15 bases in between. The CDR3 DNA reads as TGTGCCACCAGCGCACCGGGACAAGTTTACGAGCAGTACTTC. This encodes CATSAPGQVYEQYF.

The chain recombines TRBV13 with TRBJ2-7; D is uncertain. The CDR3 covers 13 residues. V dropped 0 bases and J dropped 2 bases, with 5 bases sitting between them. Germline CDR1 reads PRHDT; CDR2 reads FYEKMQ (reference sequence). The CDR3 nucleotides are TGTGCCAGCAGCTTAGGAAAAGCCTACGAGCAGTACTTC. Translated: CASSLGKAYEQYF.

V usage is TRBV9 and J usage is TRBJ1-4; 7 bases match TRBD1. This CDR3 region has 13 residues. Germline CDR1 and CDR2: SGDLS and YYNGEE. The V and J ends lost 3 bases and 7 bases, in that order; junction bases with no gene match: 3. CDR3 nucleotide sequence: TGTGCCAGCAGCGGACAGGGATCTGAAAAACTGTTTTTT. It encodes CASSGQGSEKLFF.

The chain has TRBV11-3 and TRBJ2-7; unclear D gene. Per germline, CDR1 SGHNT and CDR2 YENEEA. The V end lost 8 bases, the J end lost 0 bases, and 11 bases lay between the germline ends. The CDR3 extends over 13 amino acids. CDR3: CASRLGSSYEQYF. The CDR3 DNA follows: TGTGCCAGCCGGCTAGGTAGCTCCTACGAGCAGTACTTC. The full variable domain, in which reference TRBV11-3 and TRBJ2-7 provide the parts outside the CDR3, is EAGVVQSPRYKIIEKKQPVAFWCNPISGHNTLYWYLQNLGQGPELLIRYENEEAVDDSQLPKDRFSAERLKGVDSTLKIQPAELGDSAVYLCASRLGSSYEQYFGPGTRLTVT.

CDR3: CASSLWGLEVTSYEQYF. CDR3 nucleotide sequence: TGTGCCAGCAGCTTGTGGGGACTAGAGGTGACCTCCTACGAGCAGTACTTC. The gene calls are TRBV5-5 and TRBJ2-7, with TRBD2 matching over 8 bases. In germline, CDR1 is SGHKS, CDR2 YYEKEE (reference sequence). After removal of 1 base from V and 0 bases from J, the junction contained 9 bases not matched to a gene. The CDR3 is 17 residues long.

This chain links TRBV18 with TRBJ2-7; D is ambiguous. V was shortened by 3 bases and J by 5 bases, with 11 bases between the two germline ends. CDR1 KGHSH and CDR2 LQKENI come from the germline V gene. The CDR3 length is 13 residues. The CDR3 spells CASSPAPKDEQYF. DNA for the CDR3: TGTGCCAGCTCACCGGCACCAAAGGACGAGCAGTACTTC.

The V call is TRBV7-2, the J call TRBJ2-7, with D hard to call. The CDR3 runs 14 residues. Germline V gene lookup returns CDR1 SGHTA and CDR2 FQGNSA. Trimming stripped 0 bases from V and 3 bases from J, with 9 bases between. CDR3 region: CASSLAGAFYEQYF. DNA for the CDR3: TGTGCCAGCAGCTTAGCGGGCGCTTTCTACGAGCAGTACTTC.

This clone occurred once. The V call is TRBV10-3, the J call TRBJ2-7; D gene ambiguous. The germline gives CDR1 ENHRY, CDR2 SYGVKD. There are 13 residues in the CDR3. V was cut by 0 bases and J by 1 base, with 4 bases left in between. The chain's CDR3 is CAISESSSYEQYF. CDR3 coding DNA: TGTGCCATCAGTGAGTCGTCGTCCTACGAGCAGTACTTC.

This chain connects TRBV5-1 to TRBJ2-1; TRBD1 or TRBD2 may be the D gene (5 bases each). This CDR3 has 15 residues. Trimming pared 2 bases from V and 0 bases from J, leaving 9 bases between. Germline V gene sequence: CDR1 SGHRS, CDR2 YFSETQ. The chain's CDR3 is CASSFPGSSYNEQFF. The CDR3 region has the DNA TGCGCCAGCAGCTTCCCAGGGAGCTCCTACAATGAGCAGTTCTTC.

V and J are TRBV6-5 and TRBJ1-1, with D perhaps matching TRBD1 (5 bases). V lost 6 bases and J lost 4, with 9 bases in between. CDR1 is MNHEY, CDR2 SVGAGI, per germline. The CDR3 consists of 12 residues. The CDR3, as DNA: TGTGCCAGCAGCTGGGGGGGCACTGAAGCTTTCTTT. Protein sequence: CASSWGGTEAFF.

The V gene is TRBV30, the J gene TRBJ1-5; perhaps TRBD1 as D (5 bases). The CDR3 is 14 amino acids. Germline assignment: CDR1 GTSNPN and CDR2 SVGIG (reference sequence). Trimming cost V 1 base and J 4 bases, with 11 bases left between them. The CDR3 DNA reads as TGTGCCTGGAGTGCTTGGGGGATAAATCAGCCCCAGCATTTT. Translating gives CAWSAWGINQPQHF.

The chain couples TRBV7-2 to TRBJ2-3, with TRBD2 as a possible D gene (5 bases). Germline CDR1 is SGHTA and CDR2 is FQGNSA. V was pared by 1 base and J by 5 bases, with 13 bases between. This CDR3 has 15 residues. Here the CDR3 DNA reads TGTGCCAGCAGCTTAGTGTTTAGCGCGAGAGATACGCAGTATTTT. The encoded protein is CASSLVFSARDTQYF.

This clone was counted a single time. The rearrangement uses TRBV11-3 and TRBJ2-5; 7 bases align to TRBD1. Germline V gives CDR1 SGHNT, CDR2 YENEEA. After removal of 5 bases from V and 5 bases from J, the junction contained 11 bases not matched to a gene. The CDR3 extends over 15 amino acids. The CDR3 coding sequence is TGTGCCAGCAGCGCCGACAGGGAAGGCGTGGAGACCCAGTACTTC. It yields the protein CASSADREGVETQYF.